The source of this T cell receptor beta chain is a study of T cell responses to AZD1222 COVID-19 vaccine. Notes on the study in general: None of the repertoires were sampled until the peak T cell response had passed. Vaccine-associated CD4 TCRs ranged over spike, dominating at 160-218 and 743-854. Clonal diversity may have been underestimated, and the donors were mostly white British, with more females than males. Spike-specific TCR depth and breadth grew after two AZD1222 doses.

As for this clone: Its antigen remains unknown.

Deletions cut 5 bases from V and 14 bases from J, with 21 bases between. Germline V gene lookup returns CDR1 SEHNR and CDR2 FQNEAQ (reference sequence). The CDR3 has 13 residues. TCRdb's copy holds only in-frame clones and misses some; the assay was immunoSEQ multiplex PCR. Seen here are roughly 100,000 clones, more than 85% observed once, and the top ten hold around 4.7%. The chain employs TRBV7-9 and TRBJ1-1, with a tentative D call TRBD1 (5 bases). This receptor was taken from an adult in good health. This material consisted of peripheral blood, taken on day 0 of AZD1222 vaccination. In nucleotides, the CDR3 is TGTGCCAGCAGCCCCCGGGGGGGACCTATTAGGTTCTTT. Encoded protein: CASSPRGGPIRFF.